The source of this T cell receptor (beta chain) is a study of T-cell memory formation after mild COVID-19. Study-level results: The study detected some responding clones in pre-infection memory, suggesting cross-reactive memory joined.

Details on this clonotype: The antigen is undetermined.

TCRdb fed the 5' RACE reads into MiXCR, producing one record per CDR3 protein. Altogether about 430,000 distinct CDR3 sequences are present, more than 20% being singletons, with the ten largest covering around 8.7%. The CDR3 covers 12 residues. The specimen was PBMCs or a T cell subset sorted from them (not recorded which). This rearrangement joins TRBV21-1 to TRBJ2-7. TRBV21-1 is tagged as a pseudogene. The source of this sequence is an adult woman who had mild COVID-19 (a few samples of this study predate the infection). Cell type and time point are not known. DNA of the CDR3: TGTGCCAGCACCGAGGGAGTCTACGAGCAGTACTTC. Protein product: CASTEGVYEQYF.